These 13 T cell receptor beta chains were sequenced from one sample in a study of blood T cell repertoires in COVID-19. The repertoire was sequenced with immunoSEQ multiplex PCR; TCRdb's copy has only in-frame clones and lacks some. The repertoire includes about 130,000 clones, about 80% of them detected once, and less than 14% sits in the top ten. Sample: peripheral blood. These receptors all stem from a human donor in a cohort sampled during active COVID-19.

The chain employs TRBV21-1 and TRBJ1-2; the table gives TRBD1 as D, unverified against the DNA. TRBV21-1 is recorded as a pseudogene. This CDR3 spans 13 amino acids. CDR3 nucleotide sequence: TGTGCCAGCAACGGGACAGCTAACTATGGCTACACCTTC. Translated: CASNGTANYGYTF.

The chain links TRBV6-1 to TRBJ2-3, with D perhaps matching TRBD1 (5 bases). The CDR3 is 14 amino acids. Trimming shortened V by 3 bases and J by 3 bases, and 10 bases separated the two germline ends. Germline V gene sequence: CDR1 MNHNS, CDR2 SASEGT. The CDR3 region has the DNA TGTGCCAGCAGTGAGGGGCCTCGTACAGATACGCAGTATTTT. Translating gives CASSEGPRTDTQYF.

CDR3 sequence reads: CASSAPLASTQYF. The CDR3 DNA is TGTGCCAGCAGCGCCCCATTAGCATCTACGCAGTATTTT. The V and J genes are TRBV9 and TRBJ2-3; D remains ambiguous. Germline V gene data show CDR1 as SGDLS and CDR2 as YYNGEE. This CDR3 is 13 amino acids long. V dropped 3 bases and J dropped 8 bases, with 13 bases sitting between them.

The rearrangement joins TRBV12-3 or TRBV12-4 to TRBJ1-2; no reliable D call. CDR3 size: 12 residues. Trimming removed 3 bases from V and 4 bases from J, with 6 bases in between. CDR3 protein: CASSLTLYGYTF. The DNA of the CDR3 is TGTGCCAGCAGTTTGACACTCTATGGCTACACCTTC.

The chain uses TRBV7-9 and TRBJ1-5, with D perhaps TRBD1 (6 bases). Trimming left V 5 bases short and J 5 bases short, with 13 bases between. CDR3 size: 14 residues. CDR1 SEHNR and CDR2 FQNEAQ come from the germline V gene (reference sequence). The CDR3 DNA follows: TGTGCCAGCAGCCACATGGACAGATATCAGCCCCAGCATTTT. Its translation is CASSHMDRYQPQHF.

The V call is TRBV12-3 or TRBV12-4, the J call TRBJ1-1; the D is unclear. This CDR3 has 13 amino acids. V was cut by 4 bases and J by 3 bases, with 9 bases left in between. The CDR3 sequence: CASSSRVYTEAFF. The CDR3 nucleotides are TGTGCCAGCAGTTCGAGGGTTTACACTGAAGCTTTCTTT.

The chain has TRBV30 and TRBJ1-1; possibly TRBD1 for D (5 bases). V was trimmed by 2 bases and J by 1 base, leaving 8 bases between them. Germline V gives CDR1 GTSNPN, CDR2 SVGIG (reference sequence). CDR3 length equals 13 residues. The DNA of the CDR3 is TGTGCCTGGAGTCTGGGGCAGAACACTGAAGCTTTCTTT. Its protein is CAWSLGQNTEAFF. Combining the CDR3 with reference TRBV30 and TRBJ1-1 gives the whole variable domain SQTIHQWPATLVQPVGSPLSLECTVEGTSNPNLYWYRQAAGRGLQLLFYSVGIGQISSEVPQNLSASRPQDRQFILSSKKLLLSDSGFYLCAWSLGQNTEAFFGQGTRLTVV.

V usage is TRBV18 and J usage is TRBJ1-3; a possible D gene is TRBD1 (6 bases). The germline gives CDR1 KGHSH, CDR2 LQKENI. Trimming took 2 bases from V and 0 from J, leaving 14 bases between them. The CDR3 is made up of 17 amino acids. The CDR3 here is CASSPIPTGHSGNTIYF. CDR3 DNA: TGTGCCAGCTCACCAATCCCGACAGGTCACTCTGGAAACACCATATATTTT.

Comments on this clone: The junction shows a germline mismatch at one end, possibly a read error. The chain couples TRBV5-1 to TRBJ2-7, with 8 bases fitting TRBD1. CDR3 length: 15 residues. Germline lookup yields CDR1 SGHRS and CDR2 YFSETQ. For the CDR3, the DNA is TGCGCCAGCAGCTTGGGACAGGGGAGAAACTACAAGCAGTACTTC. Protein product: CASSLGQGRNYKQYF.

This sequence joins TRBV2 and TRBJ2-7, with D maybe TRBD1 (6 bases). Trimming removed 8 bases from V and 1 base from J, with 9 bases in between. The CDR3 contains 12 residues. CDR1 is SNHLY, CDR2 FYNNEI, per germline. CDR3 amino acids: CASSTGSYEQYF. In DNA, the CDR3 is TGTGCCAGCTCAACAGGGTCCTACGAGCAGTACTTC.

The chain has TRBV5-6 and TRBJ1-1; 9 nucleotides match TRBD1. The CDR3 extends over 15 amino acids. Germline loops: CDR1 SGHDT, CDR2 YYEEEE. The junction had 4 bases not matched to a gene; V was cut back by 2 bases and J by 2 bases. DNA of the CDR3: TGTGCCAGCAGCTTTGGGACAGGGTTAAACACTGAAGCTTTCTTT. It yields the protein CASSFGTGLNTEAFF.

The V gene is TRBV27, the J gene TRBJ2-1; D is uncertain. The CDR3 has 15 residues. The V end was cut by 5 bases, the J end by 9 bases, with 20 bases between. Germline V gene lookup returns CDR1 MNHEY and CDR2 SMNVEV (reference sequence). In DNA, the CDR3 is TGTGCCAGCAGTCAGACACTGGATTACTCCTTTGAGCAGTTCTTC. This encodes CASSQTLDYSFEQFF.

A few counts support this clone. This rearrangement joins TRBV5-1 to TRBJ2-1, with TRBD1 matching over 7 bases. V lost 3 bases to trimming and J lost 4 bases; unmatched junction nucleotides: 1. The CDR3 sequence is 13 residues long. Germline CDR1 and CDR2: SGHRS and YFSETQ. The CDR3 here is CASSSGQYNEQFF. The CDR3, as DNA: TGCGCCAGCAGCTCGGGACAGTACAATGAGCAGTTCTTC.